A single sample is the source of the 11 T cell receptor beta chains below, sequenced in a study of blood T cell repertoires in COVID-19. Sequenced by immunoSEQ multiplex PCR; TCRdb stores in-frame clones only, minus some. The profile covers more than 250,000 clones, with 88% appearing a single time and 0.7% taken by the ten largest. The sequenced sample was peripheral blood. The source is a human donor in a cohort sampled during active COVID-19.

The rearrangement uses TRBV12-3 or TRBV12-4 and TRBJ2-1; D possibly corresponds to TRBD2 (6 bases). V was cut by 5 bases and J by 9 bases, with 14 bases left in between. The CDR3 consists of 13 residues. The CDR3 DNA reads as TGTGCCAGCAGTCAGGAGACTAGTTTTGAGCAGTTCTTC. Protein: CASSQETSFEQFF.

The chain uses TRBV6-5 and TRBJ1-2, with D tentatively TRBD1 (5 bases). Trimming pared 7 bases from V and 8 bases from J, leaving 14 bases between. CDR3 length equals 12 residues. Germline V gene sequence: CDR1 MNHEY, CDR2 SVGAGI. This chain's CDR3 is CASTLGGRGYTF. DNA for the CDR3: TGTGCCAGCACCTTGGGGGGTCGGGGCTACACCTTC.

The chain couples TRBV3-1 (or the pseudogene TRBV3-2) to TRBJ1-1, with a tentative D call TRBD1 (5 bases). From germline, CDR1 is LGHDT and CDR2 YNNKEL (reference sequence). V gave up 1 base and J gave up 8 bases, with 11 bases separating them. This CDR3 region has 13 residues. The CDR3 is CASSQVDGGEAFF. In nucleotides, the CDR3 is TGTGCCAGCAGCCAAGTAGACGGGGGAGAAGCTTTCTTT.

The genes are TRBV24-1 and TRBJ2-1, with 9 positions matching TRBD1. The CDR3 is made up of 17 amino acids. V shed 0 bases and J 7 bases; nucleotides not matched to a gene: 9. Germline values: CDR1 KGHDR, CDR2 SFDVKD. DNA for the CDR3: TGTGCCACCAGTGATTTGAGGACAGGGGTTATTGAGAATGAGCAGTTCTTC. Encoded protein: CATSDLRTGVIENEQFF.

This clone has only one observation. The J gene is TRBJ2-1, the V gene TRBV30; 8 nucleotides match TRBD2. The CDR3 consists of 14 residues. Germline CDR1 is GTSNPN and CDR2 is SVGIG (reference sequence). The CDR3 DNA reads TGTGCTTCCGAACCAGCGGGAGTTTTAAATGAGCAGTTCTTC. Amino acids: CASEPAGVLNEQFF.

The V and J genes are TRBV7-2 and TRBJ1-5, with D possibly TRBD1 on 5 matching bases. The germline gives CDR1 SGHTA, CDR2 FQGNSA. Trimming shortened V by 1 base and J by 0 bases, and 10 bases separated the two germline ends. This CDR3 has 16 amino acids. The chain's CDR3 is CASSLVGDNSNQPQHF. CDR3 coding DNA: TGTGCCAGCAGCTTAGTAGGGGATAATAGCAATCAGCCCCAGCATTTT.

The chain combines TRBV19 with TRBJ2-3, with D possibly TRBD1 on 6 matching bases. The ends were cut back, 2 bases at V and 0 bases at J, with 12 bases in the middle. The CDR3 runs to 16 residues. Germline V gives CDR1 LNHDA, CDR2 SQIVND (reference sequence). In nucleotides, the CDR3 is TGTGCCAGTAGTATAATTGGGACACAAAGCACAGATACGCAGTATTTT. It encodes CASSIIGTQSTDTQYF. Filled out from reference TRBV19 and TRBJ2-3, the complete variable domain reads DGGITQSPKYLFRKEGQNVTLSCEQNLNHDAMYWYRQDPGQGLRLIYYSQIVNDFQKGDIAEGYSVSREKKESFPLTVTSAQKNPTAFYLCASSIIGTQSTDTQYFGPGTRLTVL.

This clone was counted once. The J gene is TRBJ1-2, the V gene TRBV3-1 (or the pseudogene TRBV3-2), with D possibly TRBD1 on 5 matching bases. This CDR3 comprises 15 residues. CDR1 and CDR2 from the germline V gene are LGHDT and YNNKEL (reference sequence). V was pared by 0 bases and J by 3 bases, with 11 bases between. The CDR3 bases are TGTGCCAGCAGCCAAGAAAATTGGGGGGACTATGGCTACACCTTC. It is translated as CASSQENWGDYGYTF.

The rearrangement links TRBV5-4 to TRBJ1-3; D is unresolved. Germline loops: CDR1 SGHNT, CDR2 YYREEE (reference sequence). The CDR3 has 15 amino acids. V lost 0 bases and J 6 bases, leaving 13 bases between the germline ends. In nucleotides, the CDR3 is TGTGCCAGCAGCTTGGATCCGGGTCCTCCAAACACCATATATTTT. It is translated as CASSLDPGPPNTIYF.

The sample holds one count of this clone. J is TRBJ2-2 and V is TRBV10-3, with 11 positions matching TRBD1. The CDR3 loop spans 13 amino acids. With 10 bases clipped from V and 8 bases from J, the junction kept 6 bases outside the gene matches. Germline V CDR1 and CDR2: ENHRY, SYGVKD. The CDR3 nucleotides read TGTGCCACTCGGGACAGGGGGTTAGGGGAGCTGTTTTTT. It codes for CATRDRGLGELFF.

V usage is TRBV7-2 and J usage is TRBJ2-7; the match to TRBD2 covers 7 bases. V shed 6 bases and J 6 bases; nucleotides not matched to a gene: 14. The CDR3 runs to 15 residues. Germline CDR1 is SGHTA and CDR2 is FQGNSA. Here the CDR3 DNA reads TGTGCCAGCAGTTACCGGCGGAGCGGGGCCCCCGAGCAGTACTTC. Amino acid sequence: CASSYRRSGAPEQYF.